This T cell receptor beta chain stems from a study of cytomegalovirus exposure and HLA in healthy donors. Using immunoSEQ multiplex PCR, the repertoire was profiled, and TCRdb retains in-frame clones only, with some absent. The data show about 140,000 clones, with 70% to 90% seen just once and 7.5% to 8.5% held by the top ten. Whole-study results and caveats: It was confirmed in vitro that a few of the CMV-associated chains were specific for CMV antigens.

Germline V gene sequence: CDR1 MNHEY, CDR2 SVGAGI. The CDR3 runs to 14 residues. Deletions cut 2 bases from V and 4 bases from J, with 11 bases between. On this clone: As yet, its antigen is unknown.

Material for sequencing was PBMCs. The rearrangement links TRBV6-5 to TRBJ2-5; D perhaps matches TRBD2 (7 bases). The clonotype was recovered from a woman aged 18-29 years in good health and CMV-seropositive. This CDR3 is CASSYMGGRETQYF. The CDR3 DNA reads TGTGCCAGCAGTTACATGGGGGGGCGAGAGACCCAGTACTTC.